The 8 T cell receptor beta chains presented below share a single source sample, sequenced in a study of cytomegalovirus exposure and HLA in healthy donors. PCR used 60 Vbeta primers and 13 Jbeta primers. Assay: immunoSEQ multiplex PCR; the TCRdb copy retains only in-frame clones and omits some. The sample holds under 140,000 clones, around 85% seen once. Specimen: PBMCs. The receptors originated from a man aged 25 to 40 in good health and CMV-seropositive.

The sample holds one count of this clone. The chain uses TRBV29-1 and TRBJ2-5; TRBD2 is a possible D gene (5 bases). The V end lost 5 bases, the J end lost 0 bases, and 10 bases lay between the germline ends. Germline CDR1 and CDR2: SQVTM and ANQGSEA. The CDR3 has 13 amino acids. The CDR3 sequence is CSVKTGNQETQYF. The CDR3 DNA reads TGCAGCGTTAAGACCGGGAACCAAGAGACCCAGTACTTC.

The rearrangement uses TRBV4-3 and TRBJ2-1; no clear D gene. The V gene lost 0 bases and the J gene lost 10 bases, with 10 bases spanning the gap. Germline CDR1 is LGHNA and CDR2 is YSLEER. This CDR3 has 13 residues. CDR3 coding DNA: TGCGCCAGCAGCCAAGATCGGGTAAGGGAGCAGTTCTTC. Residues: CASSQDRVREQFF.

V and J are TRBV5-4 and TRBJ2-3; D is undetermined. The CDR3 length is 14 residues. V gave up 2 bases and J gave up 6 bases, with 13 bases separating them. Germline CDR1 SGHNT, CDR2 YYREEE (reference sequence). Written as DNA, the CDR3 is TGTGCCAGCAGCTTCGTTCCTAATTCGGATACGCAGTATTTT. Translation gives CASSFVPNSDTQYF. Full variable domain (remainder filled in from reference TRBV5-4 and TRBJ2-3): ETGVTQSPTHLIKTRGQQVTLRCSSQSGHNTVSWYQQALGQGPQFIFQYYREEENGRGNFPPRFSGLQFPNYSSELNVNALELDDSALYLCASSFVPNSDTQYFGPGTRLTVL.

J is TRBJ2-3 and V is TRBV2; 12 nucleotides match TRBD2. The ends lost 3 bases at V and 5 bases at J; junction bases unmatched: 6. There are 16 residues in the CDR3. The V gene's germline CDR1 is SNHLY and CDR2 FYNNEI. CDR3 DNA: TGTGCCAGCAGTGAGCAACTAGCGGGGGGCGTAGATACGCAGTATTTT. It specifies CASSEQLAGGVDTQYF.

This clone has just one count. The chain combines TRBV30 with TRBJ2-5; 11 positions match TRBD1. The DNA end favors TRBJ2-7, so the J call may be wrong. The germline CDR1 and CDR2 sequences are GTSNPN and SVGIG (reference sequence). CDR3 length equals 16 residues. The CDR3 sequence: CAWSDRPGTGGPEQYF. CDR3 bases: TGTGCCTGGAGTGACAGACCCGGGACAGGGGGTCCCGAGCAGTACTTC.

The chain recombines TRBV27 with TRBJ2-1; 8 bases map to TRBD2. Germline CDR1 is MNHEY and CDR2 is SMNVEV (reference sequence). There are 14 residues in the CDR3. The V and J ends lost 8 bases and 4 bases, in that order; junction bases with no gene match: 7. CDR3 sequence reads: CASSTAGGYNEQFF. Here the CDR3 DNA reads TGTGCCAGCTCGACGGCGGGGGGTTACAATGAGCAGTTCTTC.

The J gene is TRBJ2-5, the V gene TRBV30; D is perhaps TRBD2 (7 bases). The germline CDR1 and CDR2 sequences are GTSNPN and SVGIG (reference sequence). With 0 bases removed from V and 5 bases from J, the gap between germline ends came to 10 bases. The CDR3 is made up of 13 amino acids. The CDR3 DNA reads as TGTGCCTGGAGTGTAGGGGGGGGCGAGACCCAGTACTTC. Translation: CAWSVGGGETQYF.

The chain combines TRBV29-1 with TRBJ2-7; 12 nucleotides match TRBD1. This CDR3 is built from 14 residues. Germline CDR1 and CDR2: SQVTM and ANQGSEA. Trimming at V came to 6 bases and at J to 5 bases, leaving 8 bases not matched to a gene. The CDR3 region is CSVRGQGARDEQYF. The CDR3 DNA sequence: TGCAGCGTGAGGGGACAGGGGGCCAGGGACGAGCAGTACTTC.